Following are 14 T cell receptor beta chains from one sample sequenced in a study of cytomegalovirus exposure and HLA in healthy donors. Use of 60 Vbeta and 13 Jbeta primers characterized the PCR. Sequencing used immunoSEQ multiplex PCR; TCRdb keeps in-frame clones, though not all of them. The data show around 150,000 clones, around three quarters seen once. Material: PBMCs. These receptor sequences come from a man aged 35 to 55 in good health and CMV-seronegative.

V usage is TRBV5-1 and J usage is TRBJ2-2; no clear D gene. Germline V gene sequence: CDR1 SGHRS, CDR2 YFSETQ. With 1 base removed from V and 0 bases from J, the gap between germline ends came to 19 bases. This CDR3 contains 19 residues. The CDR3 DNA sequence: TGCGCCAGCAGCTTGTCGGGTGCTACCTTCTCCGCGAACACCGGGGAGCTGTTTTTT. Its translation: CASSLSGATFSANTGELFF.

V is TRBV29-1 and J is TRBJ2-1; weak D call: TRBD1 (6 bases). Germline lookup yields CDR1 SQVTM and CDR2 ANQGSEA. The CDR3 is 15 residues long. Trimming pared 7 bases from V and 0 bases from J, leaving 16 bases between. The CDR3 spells CSALQGRSSYNEQFF. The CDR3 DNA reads TGCAGCGCACTACAGGGCCGGAGCTCCTACAATGAGCAGTTCTTC.

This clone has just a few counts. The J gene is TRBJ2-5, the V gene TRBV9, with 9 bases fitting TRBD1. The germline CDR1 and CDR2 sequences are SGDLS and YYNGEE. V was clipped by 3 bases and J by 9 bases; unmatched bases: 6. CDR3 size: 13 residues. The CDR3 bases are TGTGCCAGCAGCGCCCGGGACAGGGCCCCCCAGTACTTC. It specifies CASSARDRAPQYF. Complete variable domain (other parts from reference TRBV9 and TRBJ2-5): DSGVTQTPKHLITATGQRVTLRCSPRSGDLSVYWYQQSLDQGLQFLIQYYNGEERAKGNILERFSAQQFPDLHSELNLSSLELGDSALYFCASSARDRAPQYFGPGTRLLVL.

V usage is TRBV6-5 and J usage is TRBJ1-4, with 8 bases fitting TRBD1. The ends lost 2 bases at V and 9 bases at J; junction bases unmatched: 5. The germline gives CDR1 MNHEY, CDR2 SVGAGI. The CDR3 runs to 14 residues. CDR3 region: CASSYARQGKKLFF. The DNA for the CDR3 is TGTGCCAGCAGTTACGCCCGACAGGGGAAAAAACTGTTTTTT.

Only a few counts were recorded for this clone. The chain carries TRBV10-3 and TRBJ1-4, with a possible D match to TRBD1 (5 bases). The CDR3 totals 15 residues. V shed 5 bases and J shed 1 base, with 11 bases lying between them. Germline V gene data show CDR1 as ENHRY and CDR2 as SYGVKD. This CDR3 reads CAISTFGGTNEKLFF. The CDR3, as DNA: TGTGCCATCAGTACCTTCGGGGGAACTAATGAAAAACTGTTTTTT.

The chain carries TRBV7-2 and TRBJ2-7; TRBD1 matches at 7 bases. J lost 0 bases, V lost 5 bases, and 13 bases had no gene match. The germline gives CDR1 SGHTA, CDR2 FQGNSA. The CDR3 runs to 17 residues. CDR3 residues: CASSPGLGQLSSYEQYF. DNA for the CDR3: TGTGCCAGCAGCCCAGGGCTGGGACAGCTGAGCTCCTACGAGCAGTACTTC.

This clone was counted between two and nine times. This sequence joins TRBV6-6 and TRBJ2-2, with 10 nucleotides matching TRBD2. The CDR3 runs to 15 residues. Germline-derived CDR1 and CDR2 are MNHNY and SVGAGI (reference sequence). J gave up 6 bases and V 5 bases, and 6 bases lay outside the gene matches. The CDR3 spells CASSGLAGASGELFF. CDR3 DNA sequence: TGTGCCAGCAGTGGGCTAGCGGGGGCGTCCGGGGAGCTGTTTTTT.

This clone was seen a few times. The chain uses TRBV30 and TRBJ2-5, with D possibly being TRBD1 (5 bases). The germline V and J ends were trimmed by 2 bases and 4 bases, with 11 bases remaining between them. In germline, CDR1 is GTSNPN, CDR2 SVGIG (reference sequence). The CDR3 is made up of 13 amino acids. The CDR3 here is CAWSRDSRETQYF. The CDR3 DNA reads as TGTGCCTGGAGTCGAGACAGTAGAGAGACCCAGTACTTC.

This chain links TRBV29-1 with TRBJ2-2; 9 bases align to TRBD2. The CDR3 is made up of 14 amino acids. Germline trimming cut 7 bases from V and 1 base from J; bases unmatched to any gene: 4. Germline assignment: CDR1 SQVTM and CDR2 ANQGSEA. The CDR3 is CSATSGWNTGELFF. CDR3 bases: TGCAGCGCCACTAGCGGGTGGAACACCGGGGAGCTGTTTTTT.

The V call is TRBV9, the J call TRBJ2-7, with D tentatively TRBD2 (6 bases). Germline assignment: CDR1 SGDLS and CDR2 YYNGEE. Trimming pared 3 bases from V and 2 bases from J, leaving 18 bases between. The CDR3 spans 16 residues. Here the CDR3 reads CASSDGGKGLPYEQYF. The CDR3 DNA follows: TGTGCCAGCAGCGACGGCGGGAAGGGCTTGCCCTACGAGCAGTACTTC.

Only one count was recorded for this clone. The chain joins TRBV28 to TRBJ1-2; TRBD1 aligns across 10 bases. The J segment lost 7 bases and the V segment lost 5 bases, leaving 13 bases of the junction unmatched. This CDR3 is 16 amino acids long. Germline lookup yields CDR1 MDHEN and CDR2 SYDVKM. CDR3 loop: CASSPGTGVAGIGYTF. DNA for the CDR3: TGTGCCAGCAGTCCCGGGACAGGGGTCGCAGGGATTGGCTACACCTTC.

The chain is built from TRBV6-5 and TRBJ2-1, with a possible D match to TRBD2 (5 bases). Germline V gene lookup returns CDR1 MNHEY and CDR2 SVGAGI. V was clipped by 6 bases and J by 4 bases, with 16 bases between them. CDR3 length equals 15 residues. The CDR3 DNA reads TGTGCCAGCAGCTACGGAGGTCTACAATACAATGAGCAGTTCTTC. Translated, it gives CASSYGGLQYNEQFF.

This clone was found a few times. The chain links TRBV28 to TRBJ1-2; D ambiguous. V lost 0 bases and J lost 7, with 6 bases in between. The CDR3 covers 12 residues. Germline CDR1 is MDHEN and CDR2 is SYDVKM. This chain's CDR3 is CASSLWQAGYTF. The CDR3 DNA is TGTGCCAGCAGTTTATGGCAGGCTGGCTACACCTTC.

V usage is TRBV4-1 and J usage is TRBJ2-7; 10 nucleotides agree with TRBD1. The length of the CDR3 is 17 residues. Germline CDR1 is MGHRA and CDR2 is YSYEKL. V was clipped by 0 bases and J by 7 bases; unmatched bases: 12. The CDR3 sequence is CASSQDAADRGLEEQYF. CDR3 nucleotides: TGCGCCAGCAGCCAAGATGCGGCAGACAGGGGGCTAGAGGAGCAGTACTTC.